The clone carrying this TCR beta chain showed up just a few times. The antigen is unknown. The CDR3 consists of 14 residues. V gave up 0 bases and J gave up 1 base, with 5 bases separating them. In germline, CDR1 is SGDLS, CDR2 YYNGEE. The data derive from a study of T cells in Graves' hyperthyroidism and ophthalmopathy. The wider study: Blood was drawn when the patient was first diagnosed and still untreated.

Using roughly 9.4 ml of fresh peripheral blood, PBMCs were prepared. Notes on the study in general: A 13 V-J model separated ophthalmopathy from stable hyperthyroidism. Most thyroid-expanded clonotypes above 0.001 were also found in blood.

Researchers amplified the TCR beta CDR3 regions from RNA transcripts. HTBI primers were the set used in a first-round RT-PCR of the TCR CDR3. TCRdb re-derived calls from the multiplex PCR reads in MiXCR, one entry per CDR3 protein. The sample records roughly 720,000 distinct CDR3 sequences, around 15% being singletons. Source material: blood. This receptor was obtained from a man aged 50 to 59 with Graves' hyperthyroidism. The chain couples TRBV9 to TRBJ2-1; D gene ambiguous. The CDR3 bases are TGTGCCAGCAGCGTAGGAGCTTCCTACAATGAGCAGTTCTTC. As protein: CASSVGASYNEQFF. Filled out from reference TRBV9 and TRBJ2-1, the complete variable domain reads DSGVTQTPKHLITATGQRVTLRCSPRSGDLSVYWYQQSLDQGLQFLIQYYNGEERAKGNILERFSAQQFPDLHSELNLSSLELGDSALYFCASSVGASYNEQFFGPGTRLTVL.